This T cell receptor (beta chain) was retrieved from a study of cytotoxic CD8 clonotypes in ibrutinib-treated CLL. J gave up 3 bases and V 2 bases, and 1 base lay outside the gene matches. The V gene's germline CDR1 is SEHNR and CDR2 FQNEAQ (reference sequence). The CDR3 is 15 amino acids. TCRdb keeps only in-frame clones here, not all; method: immunoSEQ multiplex PCR. The table lists more than 85,000 clones, 60% to 80% of them singletons. This chain connects TRBV7-9 to TRBJ2-3, with TRBD2 matching over 11 bases. Material: PBMCs, obtained after 24 months of ibrutinib treatment. The clonotype comes from a human donor with chronic lymphocytic leukemia. CDR3 nucleotides: TGTGCCAGCAGCTTAAGGACTAGCGGGACAGATACGCAGTATTTT. This gives the protein CASSLRTSGTDTQYF. Drawing the rest from reference TRBV7-9 and TRBJ2-3, the complete variable domain is DTGVSQNPRHKITKRGQNVTFRCDPISEHNRLYWYRQTLGQGPEFLTYFQNEAQLEKSRLLSDRFSAERPKGSFSTLEIQRTEQGDSAMYLCASSLRTSGTDTQYFGPGTRLTVL.